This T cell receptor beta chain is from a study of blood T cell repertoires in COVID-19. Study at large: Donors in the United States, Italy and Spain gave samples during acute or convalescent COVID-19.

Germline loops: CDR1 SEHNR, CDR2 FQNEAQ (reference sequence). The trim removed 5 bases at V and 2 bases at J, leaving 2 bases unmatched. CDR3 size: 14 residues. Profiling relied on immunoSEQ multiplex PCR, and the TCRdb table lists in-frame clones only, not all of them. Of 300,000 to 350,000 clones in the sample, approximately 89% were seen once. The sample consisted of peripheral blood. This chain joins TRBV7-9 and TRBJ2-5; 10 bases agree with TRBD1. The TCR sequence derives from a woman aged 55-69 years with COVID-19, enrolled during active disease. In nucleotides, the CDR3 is TGTGCCAGCAGCCGGACAGGGGGGCAAGAGACCCAGTACTTC. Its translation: CASSRTGGQETQYF.